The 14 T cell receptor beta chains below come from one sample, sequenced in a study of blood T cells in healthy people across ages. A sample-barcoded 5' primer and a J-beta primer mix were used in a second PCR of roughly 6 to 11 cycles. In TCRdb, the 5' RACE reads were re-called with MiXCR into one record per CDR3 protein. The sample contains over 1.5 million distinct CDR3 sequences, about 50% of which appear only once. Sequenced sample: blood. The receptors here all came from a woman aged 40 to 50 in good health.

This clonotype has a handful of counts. CDR3 in DNA: TGTGCCACCAGTGCCGGGTCTCAGCCCCAGCATTTT. It translates to CATSAGSQPQHF. The V call is TRBV24-1, the J call TRBJ1-5; D is uncertain. Germline V lookup: CDR1 KGHDR, CDR2 SFDVKD. This CDR3 region has 12 residues. Trimming removed 5 bases at V and 6 bases at J, with 7 bases between.

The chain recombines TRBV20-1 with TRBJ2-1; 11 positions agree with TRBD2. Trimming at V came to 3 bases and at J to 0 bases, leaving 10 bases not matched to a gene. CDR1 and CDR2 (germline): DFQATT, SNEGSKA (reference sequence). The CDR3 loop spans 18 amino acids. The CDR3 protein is CSASSTSGGPSSYNEQFF. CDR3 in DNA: TGCAGTGCTAGTAGCACTAGCGGGGGCCCTAGCTCCTACAATGAGCAGTTCTTC.

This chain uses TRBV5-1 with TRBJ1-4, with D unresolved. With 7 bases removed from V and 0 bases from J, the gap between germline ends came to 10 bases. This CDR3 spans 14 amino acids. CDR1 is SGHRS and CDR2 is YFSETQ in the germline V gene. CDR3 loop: CASRSSPTNEKLFF. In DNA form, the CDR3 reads TGCGCCAGCCGGTCCAGCCCAACTAATGAAAAACTGTTTTTT. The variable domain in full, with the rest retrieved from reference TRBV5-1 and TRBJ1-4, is KAGVTQTPRYLIKTRGQQVTLSCSPISGHRSVSWYQQTPGQGLQFLFEYFSETQRNKGNFPGRFSGRQFSNSRSEMNVSTLELGDSALYLCASRSSPTNEKLFFGSGTQLSVL.

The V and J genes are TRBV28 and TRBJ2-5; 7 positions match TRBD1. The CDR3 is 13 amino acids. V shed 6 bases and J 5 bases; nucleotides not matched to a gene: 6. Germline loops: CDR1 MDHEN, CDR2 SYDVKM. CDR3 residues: CASRGGNGETQYF. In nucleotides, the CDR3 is TGTGCCAGCAGAGGGGGCAACGGGGAGACCCAGTACTTC.

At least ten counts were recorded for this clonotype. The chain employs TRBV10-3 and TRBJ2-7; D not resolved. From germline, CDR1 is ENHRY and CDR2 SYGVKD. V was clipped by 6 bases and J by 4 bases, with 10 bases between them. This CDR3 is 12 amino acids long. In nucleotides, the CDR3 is TGTGCCATCAGGGCCCCCGGGTACGAGCAGTACTTC. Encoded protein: CAIRAPGYEQYF.

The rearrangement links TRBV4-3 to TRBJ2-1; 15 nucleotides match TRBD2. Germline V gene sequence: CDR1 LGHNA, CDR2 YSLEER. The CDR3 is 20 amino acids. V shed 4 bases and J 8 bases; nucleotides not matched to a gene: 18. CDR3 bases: TGCGCCAGCAGCCGGACGCACCCCCAAGGACTAGCGGGGGGGCGGTATGAGCAGTTCTTC. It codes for CASSRTHPQGLAGGRYEQFF.

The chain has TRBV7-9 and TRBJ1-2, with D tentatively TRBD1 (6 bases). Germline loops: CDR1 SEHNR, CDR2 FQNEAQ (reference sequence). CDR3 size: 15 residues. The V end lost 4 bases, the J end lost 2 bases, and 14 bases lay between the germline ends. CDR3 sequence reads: CASSSLQTGNYGYTF. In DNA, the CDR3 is TGTGCCAGCAGCTCCCTCCAAACAGGGAACTATGGCTACACCTTC.

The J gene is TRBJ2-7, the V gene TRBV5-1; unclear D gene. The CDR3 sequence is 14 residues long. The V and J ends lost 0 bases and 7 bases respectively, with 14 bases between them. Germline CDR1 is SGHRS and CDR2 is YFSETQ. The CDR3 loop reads CASSLVGSLEEQYF. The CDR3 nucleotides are TGCGCCAGCAGCTTGGTCGGGTCGTTAGAGGAGCAGTACTTC.

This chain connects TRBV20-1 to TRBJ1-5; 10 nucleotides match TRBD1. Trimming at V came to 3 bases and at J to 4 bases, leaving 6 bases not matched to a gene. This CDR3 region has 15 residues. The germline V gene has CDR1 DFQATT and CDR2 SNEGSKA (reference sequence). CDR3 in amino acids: CSARVLGQGNQPQHF. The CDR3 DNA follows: TGCAGTGCTAGGGTCCTGGGACAGGGGAATCAGCCCCAGCATTTT.

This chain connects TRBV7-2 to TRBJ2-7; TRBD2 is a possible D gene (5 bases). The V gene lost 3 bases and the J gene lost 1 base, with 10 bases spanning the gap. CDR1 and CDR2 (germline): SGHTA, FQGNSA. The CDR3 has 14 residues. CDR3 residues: CASSFRTLSYEQYF. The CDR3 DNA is TGTGCCAGCAGCTTTAGGACTCTTTCCTACGAGCAGTACTTC.

This CDR3 reads CASSPSGATDTQYF. The CDR3 DNA is TGCGCCAGCAGCCCTAGCGGGGCCACAGATACGCAGTATTTT. The V and J genes are TRBV4-1 and TRBJ2-3; TRBD2 matches at 9 bases. J lost 2 bases, V lost 4 bases, and 1 base had no gene match. This CDR3 has 14 amino acids. Germline V gene sequence: CDR1 MGHRA, CDR2 YSYEKL.

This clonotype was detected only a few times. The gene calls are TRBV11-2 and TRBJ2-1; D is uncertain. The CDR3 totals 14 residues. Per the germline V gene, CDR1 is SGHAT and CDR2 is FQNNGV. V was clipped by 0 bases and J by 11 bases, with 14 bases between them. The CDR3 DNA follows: TGTGCCAGCAGCTTAGATCGGGCCCTTGAGAAGCAGTTCTTC. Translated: CASSLDRALEKQFF.

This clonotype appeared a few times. The chain's CDR3 is CASSPQTVEGYTF. In nucleotides, the CDR3 is TGTGCCAGCAGCCCGCAGACAGTTGAGGGCTACACCTTC. The chain uses TRBV7-9 and TRBJ1-2; a weak D match, TRBD1 (5 bases). The CDR3 length is 13 residues. Germline V CDR1 and CDR2: SEHNR, FQNEAQ (reference sequence). Trimming shortened V by 5 bases and J by 8 bases, and 15 bases separated the two germline ends.

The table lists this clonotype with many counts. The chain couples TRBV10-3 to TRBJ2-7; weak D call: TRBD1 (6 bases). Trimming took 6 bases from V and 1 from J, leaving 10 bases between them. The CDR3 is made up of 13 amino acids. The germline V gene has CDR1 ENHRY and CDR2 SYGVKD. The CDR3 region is CAISLGTSYEQYF. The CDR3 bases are TGTGCCATCAGCCTGGGGACATCCTACGAGCAGTACTTC.